This TCR beta chain was identified during a study of shared clonotypes between healthy human individuals. Study context: For every donor, three CD4 naive, three CD4 memory, two CD8 naive and one CD8 memory plates were used.

Of note for this clone: Its antigen is undetermined.

Produced via immunoSEQ multiplex PCR; TCRdb's table is partial and in-frame only. The data contain around 2.1 million clones, almost 96% of them seen just once; the ten biggest clones take up about 0.13%. Findings and limits, study-wide: Naive subsets, compared against memory subsets, generally had larger estimated richness values.

CDR1 and CDR2 (germline): MNHNY, SVGAGI (reference sequence). CDR3 length equals 14 residues. J lost 3 bases, V lost 8 bases, and 5 bases had no gene match. The receptor was isolated from a man between 18 and 29 years old in good health. The material sequenced was naive CD4+ T cells sorted from blood. Subset of the sample: CD45RA+ positively selected. The V and J genes are TRBV6-6 and TRBJ1-5; 9 bases match TRBD1. The CDR3 DNA reads TGTGCCAGCGCCGGGACAGGGCACAATCAGCCCCAGCATTTT. It yields the protein CASAGTGHNQPQHF.